This T cell receptor beta chain was sequenced for a study of cytomegalovirus exposure and HLA in healthy donors. On the study more broadly: Most genotyped donors, over 70% of some 400, had Caucasian-associated genetic ancestry.

Whole-study results and caveats: Later on, an analysis showed TCR association rates differing by HLA locus, with DRB1 the most and HLA-C the fewest.

The study ran its PCR with 60 Vbeta and 13 Jbeta primers. The assay was immunoSEQ multiplex PCR, and TCRdb's table has in-frame clones only and misses some. Among over 100,000 clones listed, 74% were seen once. To note about this clone: Its matching antigen is unknown.

The CDR3 covers 16 residues. Germline CDR1 MNHEY, CDR2 SMNVEV (reference sequence). The V segment lost 5 bases and the J segment 0 bases; nucleotides outside the gene matches: 6. The TCR originated in a man aged 35 to 55 in good health and CMV-seropositive. J is TRBJ1-2 and V is TRBV27; 10 nucleotides align to TRBD1. Sequenced material: PBMCs. The CDR3 loop is CASSPGQGVANYGYTF. The CDR3 DNA sequence: TGTGCCAGCAGTCCCGGACAGGGGGTAGCTAACTATGGCTACACCTTC.